This entry lists 27 T cell receptor beta chains sequenced from one sample in a study of T cell responses to AZD1222 COVID-19 vaccine. The method was immunoSEQ multiplex PCR; TCRdb's version includes in-frame clones alone and lacks a portion of them. The sample carries about 120,000 clones, approximately 85% recorded once. The sequencing here drew on peripheral blood, taken on day 0 of MenACWY control vaccination. The source is an adult in good health.

The genes are TRBV27 and TRBJ1-2; D is uncertain. CDR3 length: 15 amino acids. V was trimmed by 0 bases and J by 2 bases, leaving 10 bases between them. Germline CDR1 and CDR2: MNHEY and SMNVEV (reference sequence). The CDR3 DNA sequence: TGTGCCAGCAGTTTATCGCCAGGACCAAACTATGGCTACACCTTC. Encoded protein: CASSLSPGPNYGYTF.

This clone showed up just once. The J gene is TRBJ2-1, the V gene TRBV19; 10 bases align to TRBD2. With V trimmed by 3 bases and J by 1 base, 3 bases remained unmatched. This CDR3 has 16 amino acids. Germline V CDR1 and CDR2: LNHDA, SQIVND (reference sequence). Here the CDR3 DNA reads TGTGCCAGTAGTATCTCTAGCGGGGGTTCCTACAATGAGCAGTTCTTC. Protein sequence: CASSISSGGSYNEQFF.

The gene calls are TRBV19 and TRBJ1-2, with D tentatively TRBD1 (5 bases). The V gene's germline CDR1 is LNHDA and CDR2 SQIVND (reference sequence). This CDR3 contains 14 residues. Between the trimmed V and J ends, which lost 4 bases and 4 bases, there was a span of 13 bases. The CDR3 DNA follows: TGTGCCAGTAGTACAGCCGGGACCGGCTATGGCTACACCTTC. Translated, it gives CASSTAGTGYGYTF.

This clone has only one observation. V usage is TRBV6-2 or TRBV6-3 and J usage is TRBJ1-2, with 7 nucleotides matching TRBD1. The V gene end was trimmed by 5 bases and the J gene end by 4 bases; junction bases not matched to a gene: 10. This CDR3 spans 15 amino acids. Per germline, CDR1 MNHEY and CDR2 SVGEGT. The chain's CDR3 is CASSRDRVLGYGYTF. The CDR3 nucleotides read TGTGCCAGCAGTCGCGACAGGGTATTAGGCTATGGCTACACCTTC.

The chain recombines TRBV10-2 with TRBJ1-3; a possible D gene is TRBD1 (5 bases). This CDR3 has 14 amino acids. Between the trimmed V and J ends, which lost 6 bases and 2 bases, there was a span of 11 bases. The germline gives CDR1 WSHSY, CDR2 SAAADI. The CDR3: CASRPWGAGNTIYF. DNA of the CDR3: TGCGCCAGCAGGCCCTGGGGGGCTGGAAACACCATATATTTT.

The V gene is TRBV6-5, the J gene TRBJ2-3; 7 nucleotides line up with TRBD2. The V gene end was trimmed by 5 bases and the J gene end by 8 bases; junction bases not matched to a gene: 4. Germline CDR1 and CDR2: MNHEY and SVGAGI. This CDR3 has 12 amino acids. In DNA, the CDR3 is TGTGCCAGCAGTACCTTAGCGGGTACGCAGTATTTT. It encodes CASSTLAGTQYF.

V gene TRBV3-1 (or the pseudogene TRBV3-2) combines with J gene TRBJ2-2; 10 bases map to TRBD2. The CDR3 is 17 residues long. The germline V gene has CDR1 LGHDT and CDR2 YNNKEL (reference sequence). With V trimmed by 0 bases and J by 3 bases, 4 bases remained unmatched. The CDR3 loop reads CASSQEWLAGDTGELFF. The DNA of the CDR3 is TGTGCCAGCAGCCAAGAATGGCTAGCGGGGGACACCGGGGAGCTGTTTTTT.

This chain uses TRBV4-3 with TRBJ1-2, with TRBD1 matching over 7 bases. CDR1 and CDR2 (germline): LGHNA, YSLEER. Trimming at V came to 0 bases and at J to 5 bases, leaving 3 bases not matched to a gene. This CDR3 contains 14 residues. The CDR3 nucleotides read TGCGCCAGCAGCCAAGATTTCAGGGGGTATGGCTACACCTTC. It yields the protein CASSQDFRGYGYTF.

The chain joins TRBV4-3 to TRBJ1-2; TRBD1 is a possible D gene (5 bases). Looked up from germline, CDR1 is LGHNA and CDR2 is YSLEER. The CDR3 sequence is 14 residues long. V was trimmed by 3 bases and J by 7 bases, leaving 15 bases between them. CDR3 DNA sequence: TGCGCCAGCAGCCAGGCCAGGGAAAGCTCTGGCTACACCTTC. Its translation: CASSQARESSGYTF.

V is TRBV10-2 and J is TRBJ2-5; 12 bases line up with TRBD2. J lost 5 bases, V lost 4 bases, and 11 bases had no gene match. The CDR3 has 17 residues. Germline CDR1 is WSHSY and CDR2 is SAAADI. The CDR3 here is CASSVRTSGAWEETQYF. The DNA for the CDR3 is TGCGCCAGCAGTGTGAGGACTAGCGGGGCGTGGGAGGAGACCCAGTACTTC.

J is TRBJ1-5 and V is TRBV7-9, with TRBD1 matching over 7 bases. Germline lookup yields CDR1 SEHNR and CDR2 FQNEAQ (reference sequence). The CDR3 is made up of 12 amino acids. V dropped 8 bases and J dropped 11; count of bases not matched to a gene: 9. The CDR3 reads CASGAQGGSQHF. In DNA form, the CDR3 reads TGTGCCAGCGGGGCGCAGGGGGGATCCCAGCATTTT.

The V and J genes are TRBV2 and TRBJ1-1; D possibly corresponds to TRBD1 (6 bases). Germline CDR1 is SNHLY and CDR2 is FYNNEI. V was pared by 4 bases and J by 6 bases, with 9 bases between. This CDR3 region has 12 residues. Here the CDR3 DNA reads TGTGCCAGCAGTGGTTGGACAGCTGAAGCTTTCTTT. Amino acids: CASSGWTAEAFF.

The chain carries TRBV3-1 (or the pseudogene TRBV3-2) and TRBJ1-3; weak D call: TRBD1 (5 bases). CDR1 is LGHDT and CDR2 is YNNKEL in the germline V gene (reference sequence). V was pared by 3 bases and J by 0 bases, with 12 bases between. This CDR3 spans 16 amino acids. CDR3 coding DNA: TGTGCCAGCAGCCAGGGGGGACTTCTCTCTGGAAACACCATATATTTT. This sequence encodes CASSQGGLLSGNTIYF.

The rearrangement joins TRBV7-2 to TRBJ1-1; 8 nucleotides match TRBD1. Germline V lookup: CDR1 SGHTA, CDR2 FQGNSA. Trimming cost V 6 bases and J 5 bases; bases outside gene matches: 11. The CDR3 runs 15 residues. The chain's CDR3 is CASSSQGARATEAFF. CDR3 bases: TGTGCCAGCAGTTCCCAGGGGGCAAGGGCGACTGAAGCTTTCTTT.

The rearrangement uses TRBV2 and TRBJ2-5; no firm D call. V lost 8 bases to trimming and J lost 2 bases, with 6 bases between them. Germline V gives CDR1 SNHLY, CDR2 FYNNEI. CDR3 size: 11 residues. The CDR3 loop is CASGSQETQYF. The CDR3 nucleotides read TGTGCCAGCGGGTCGCAAGAGACCCAGTACTTC.

The V and J genes are TRBV5-1 and TRBJ2-7; 8 positions match TRBD2. J was trimmed by 3 bases and V by 0 bases; bases with no gene match: 5. Germline lookup yields CDR1 SGHRS and CDR2 YFSETQ. The CDR3 is 15 residues long. DNA of the CDR3: TGCGCCAGCAGCTTGGGGCTAGCGGGTTACTACGAGCAGTACTTC. Protein sequence: CASSLGLAGYYEQYF.

The J gene is TRBJ1-6, the V gene TRBV27, with a weak D call TRBD1 (6 bases). The ends were cut back, 3 bases at V and 7 bases at J, with 7 bases in the middle. The germline gives CDR1 MNHEY, CDR2 SMNVEV (reference sequence). This CDR3 comprises 13 residues. The CDR3 sequence: CASSFQGNSPLHF. Here the CDR3 DNA reads TGTGCCAGCAGTTTCCAGGGGAATTCACCCCTCCACTTT.

The chain uses TRBV6-5 and TRBJ2-5; possibly TRBD1 or TRBD2 for D (6 bases each). Germline CDR1 and CDR2: MNHEY and SVGAGI. The CDR3 length is 14 residues. Trimming took off 6 bases at V and 3 bases at J, with 14 bases between the two ends. The CDR3 DNA follows: TGTGCCAGCAGGGGAGGACAGACAGAAGAGACCCAGTACTTC. This translates into CASRGGQTEETQYF.

The rearrangement links TRBV28 to TRBJ1-5; no clear D. Germline V gene lookup returns CDR1 MDHEN and CDR2 SYDVKM. With 6 bases removed from V and 3 bases from J, the gap between germline ends came to 9 bases. The CDR3 covers 13 residues. DNA for the CDR3: TGTGCCAGCAGCTTACTATCCAATCAGCCCCAGCATTTT. Its protein product is CASSLLSNQPQHF. The entire variable domain, with the rest obtained from reference TRBV28 and TRBJ1-5, is as follows: DVKVTQSSRYLVKRTGEKVFLECVQDMDHENMFWYRQDPGLGLRLIYFSYDVKMKEKGDIPEGYSVSREKKERFSLILESASTNQTSMYLCASSLLSNQPQHFGDGTRLSIL.

This CDR3 reads CASSTNGVLAFF. The CDR3 region has the DNA TGTGCCAGCAGTACTAATGGGGTTCTGGCGTTCTTC. This chain connects TRBV6-2 or TRBV6-3 to TRBJ2-1, with no clear D. V was clipped by 5 bases and J by 15 bases, with 17 bases between them. The CDR3 covers 12 residues. CDR1 MNHEY and CDR2 SVGEGT come from the germline V gene.

This clone was seen a handful of times. The rearrangement links TRBV12-3 or TRBV12-4 to TRBJ1-2; D is unresolved. CDR3 length: 13 residues. Trimming removed 0 bases at V and 8 bases at J, with 10 bases between. The CDR3 spells CASSLAAVGGYTF. In DNA, the CDR3 is TGTGCCAGCAGTTTAGCGGCAGTAGGAGGCTACACCTTC.

The chain couples TRBV6-5 to TRBJ1-1, with a weak D call TRBD1 (6 bases). With 4 bases removed from V and 3 bases from J, the gap between germline ends came to 12 bases. The germline V gene encodes CDR1 MNHEY and CDR2 SVGAGI. This CDR3 region has 14 residues. The CDR3 sequence: CASSFADSYTEAFF. Written as DNA, the CDR3 is TGTGCCAGCAGTTTTGCGGACAGTTACACTGAAGCTTTCTTT.

The chain combines TRBV27 with TRBJ1-1; 9 bases fit TRBD1. Trimming removed 3 bases from V and 5 bases from J; junction bases left unmatched: 7. From germline, CDR1 is MNHEY and CDR2 SMNVEV (reference sequence). The CDR3 is made up of 15 amino acids. The CDR3 loop reads CASSFTSTGGTEAFF. The CDR3 DNA follows: TGTGCCAGCAGTTTCACATCGACAGGGGGAACTGAAGCTTTCTTT.

This rearrangement joins TRBV28 to TRBJ2-1; D gene ambiguous. This CDR3 has 11 residues. Trimming removed 5 bases from V and 4 bases from J, with 3 bases in between. CDR1 and CDR2 from the germline V gene are MDHEN and SYDVKM. CDR3 amino acids: CASSRYNEQFF. CDR3 coding DNA: TGTGCCAGCAGTAGATACAATGAGCAGTTCTTC.

The V gene is TRBV5-6, the J gene TRBJ1-6; D is unclear. The germline gives CDR1 SGHDT, CDR2 YYEEEE. Trimming cost V 0 bases and J 9 bases, with 7 bases left between them. There are 13 residues in the CDR3. The CDR3 loop reads CASSLDPSSPLHF. The DNA for the CDR3 is TGTGCCAGCAGCTTGGATCCTAGTTCACCCCTCCACTTT. The full variable domain, with the rest looked up from reference TRBV5-6 and TRBJ1-6, is DAGVTQSPTHLIKTRGQQVTLRCSPKSGHDTVSWYQQALGQGPQFIFQYYEEEERQRGNFPDRFSGHQFPNYSSELNVNALLLGDSALYLCASSLDPSSPLHFGNGTRLTVT.

This clone appeared a few times. The genes are TRBV30 and TRBJ2-7; 9 nucleotides line up with TRBD1. Germline lookup yields CDR1 GTSNPN and CDR2 SVGIG (reference sequence). V lost 3 bases and J lost 2; bases outside the gene matches: 2. The CDR3 runs 13 residues. CDR3 coding DNA: TGTGCCTGGAGGGACAGGGGAACCTACGAGCAGTACTTC. It yields the protein CAWRDRGTYEQYF.

The genes are TRBV19 and TRBJ2-1; D call uncertain. The CDR3 is 14 amino acids. V dropped 3 bases and J dropped 2 bases, with 8 bases sitting between them. Germline loops: CDR1 LNHDA, CDR2 SQIVND (reference sequence). Here the CDR3 reads CASSIGSPYNEQFF. DNA for the CDR3: TGTGCCAGTAGTATCGGAAGTCCCTACAATGAGCAGTTCTTC.